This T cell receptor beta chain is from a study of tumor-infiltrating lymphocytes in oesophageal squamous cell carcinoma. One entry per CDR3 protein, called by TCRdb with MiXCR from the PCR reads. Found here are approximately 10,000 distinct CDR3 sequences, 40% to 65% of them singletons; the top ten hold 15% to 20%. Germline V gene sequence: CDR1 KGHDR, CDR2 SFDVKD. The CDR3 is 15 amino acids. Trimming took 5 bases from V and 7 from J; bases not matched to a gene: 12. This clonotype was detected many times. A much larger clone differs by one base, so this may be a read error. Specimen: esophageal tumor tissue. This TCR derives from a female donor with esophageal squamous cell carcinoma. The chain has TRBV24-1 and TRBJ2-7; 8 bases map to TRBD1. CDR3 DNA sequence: TGTGCCACCAGTGTGGGGGGACAGGCCCGCAATGAGCAGTACTTC. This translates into CATSVGGQARNEQYF.